This T cell receptor beta chain derives from a study of graft-versus-host responses after intestinal transplantation. Study information: Uniformly, recipients were administered anti-thymocyte globulin induction with subsequent tacrolimus and steroids for about 3 years. Overall study findings and caveats: Recipient bone marrow held GvH clones, some seen earlier in ileum or blood. Allograft clonal ratios (graft-versus-host to host-versus-graft) were high in patients who had graft-donor T cell macrochimerism.

This clone was observed a handful of times. The target antigen is unknown. The CDR3 sequence is 11 residues long. CDR1 LNHDA and CDR2 SQIVND come from the germline V gene (reference sequence). Trimming removed 10 bases at V and 7 bases at J, with 13 bases between. The table came from immunoSEQ multiplex PCR; TCRdb's copy has only in-frame clones and leaves some out. This repertoire shows about 19,000 clones, around nine tenths found once; its top ten account for roughly 10%. The TCR comes from a human patient who received an intestinal transplant, so some T cells may come from the graft donor. This rearrangement joins TRBV19 to TRBJ1-2; no clear D. Sequencing used PBMCs, obtained about 230 days after intestinal transplant. CDR3 residues: CATQEWGGYTF. CDR3 sequence (DNA): TGTGCCACGCAGGAGTGGGGTGGCTACACCTTC.